This passage covers 8 T cell receptor beta chains from one sample sequenced in a study of blood T cell repertoires in COVID-19. Clones were sequenced by immunoSEQ multiplex PCR, and TCRdb holds only the in-frame ones, with some missing. The sample contains nearly 45,000 clones, about 85% of which appear only once. The sequencing input was peripheral blood. Receptors originate from a woman of 80 years or more with acute or convalescent COVID-19.

This clone was recorded a few times. Germline and junction disagree at one end, which may indicate a read error. This sequence joins TRBV27 and TRBJ1-1; D gene unclear. Germline V CDR1 and CDR2: MNHEY, SMNVEV (reference sequence). The CDR3 extends over 15 amino acids. CDR3 region: CACRAVGEPNTEAFF. The CDR3 DNA is TGTGCCTGCAGAGCCGTTGGGGAGCCGAACACTGAAGCTTTCTTT.

V is TRBV5-1 and J is TRBJ2-1, with D tentatively TRBD1 (5 bases). V was pared by 0 bases and J by 3 bases, with 13 bases between. The CDR3 extends over 16 amino acids. Germline CDR1 and CDR2: SGHRS and YFSETQ. CDR3 nucleotides: TGCGCCAGCAGCTTGGAAGGCCTAGGGGTCTACAATGAGCAGTTCTTC. This codes for CASSLEGLGVYNEQFF.

V and J are TRBV4-2 and TRBJ2-7; 9 positions agree with TRBD1. The length of the CDR3 is 16 residues. Germline CDR1 is LGHNA and CDR2 is YNFKEQ. The trim removed 4 bases at V and 4 bases at J, leaving 11 bases unmatched. The CDR3 DNA sequence: TGTGCCAGCAGCCCCCCCATGGGACAGGGTGCGTACGAGCAGTACTTC. This translates into CASSPPMGQGAYEQYF.

A few counts support this clone. The chain combines TRBV5-1 with TRBJ1-3, with unresolved D. CDR3 size: 15 residues. V was cut by 5 bases and J by 5 bases, with 17 bases left in between. Looked up from germline, CDR1 is SGHRS and CDR2 is YFSETQ. The CDR3 sequence is CASREDGLSRNTIYF. CDR3 nucleotide sequence: TGCGCCAGCAGAGAAGACGGACTCTCGAGAAACACCATATATTTT.

This clone was detected only once. The chain joins TRBV27 to TRBJ2-7, with TRBD1 identical over 7 bases. CDR1 MNHEY and CDR2 SMNVEV come from the germline V gene (reference sequence). The V gene end was trimmed by 6 bases and the J gene end by 4 bases; junction bases not matched to a gene: 12. This CDR3 has 15 amino acids. CDR3 nucleotide sequence: TGTGCCAGCAGCAAAACCCGGACAGGATCGTACGAGCAGTACTTC. Its translation: CASSKTRTGSYEQYF.

This chain uses TRBV24-1 with TRBJ1-5, with a possible D match to TRBD1 (6 bases). The germline CDR1 and CDR2 sequences are KGHDR and SFDVKD. CDR3 length: 15 residues. V lost 4 bases and J lost 4, with 13 bases in between. The CDR3 DNA is TGTGCCACCAGTGACAACACGGACAGAAATCAGCCCCAGCATTTT. This codes for CATSDNTDRNQPQHF.

V is TRBV3-1 (or the pseudogene TRBV3-2) and J is TRBJ2-3; D remains unclear. Germline V gene lookup returns CDR1 LGHDT and CDR2 YNNKEL (reference sequence). Trimming removed 1 base at V and 2 bases at J, with 10 bases between. The CDR3 length is 15 residues. The CDR3 sequence is CASSQGLGPTDTQYF. The CDR3 DNA reads as TGTGCCAGCAGCCAAGGCCTGGGCCCCACAGATACGCAGTATTTT.

The CDR3 protein is CASSRQNSNTEAFF. CDR3 nucleotide sequence: TGTGCCAGCAGCCGTCAAAACAGCAACACTGAAGCTTTCTTT. J is TRBJ1-1 and V is TRBV6-6; D is uncertain. V shed 6 bases and J shed 2 bases, with 13 bases lying between them. The length of the CDR3 is 14 residues. From germline, CDR1 is MNHNY and CDR2 SVGAGI (reference sequence).